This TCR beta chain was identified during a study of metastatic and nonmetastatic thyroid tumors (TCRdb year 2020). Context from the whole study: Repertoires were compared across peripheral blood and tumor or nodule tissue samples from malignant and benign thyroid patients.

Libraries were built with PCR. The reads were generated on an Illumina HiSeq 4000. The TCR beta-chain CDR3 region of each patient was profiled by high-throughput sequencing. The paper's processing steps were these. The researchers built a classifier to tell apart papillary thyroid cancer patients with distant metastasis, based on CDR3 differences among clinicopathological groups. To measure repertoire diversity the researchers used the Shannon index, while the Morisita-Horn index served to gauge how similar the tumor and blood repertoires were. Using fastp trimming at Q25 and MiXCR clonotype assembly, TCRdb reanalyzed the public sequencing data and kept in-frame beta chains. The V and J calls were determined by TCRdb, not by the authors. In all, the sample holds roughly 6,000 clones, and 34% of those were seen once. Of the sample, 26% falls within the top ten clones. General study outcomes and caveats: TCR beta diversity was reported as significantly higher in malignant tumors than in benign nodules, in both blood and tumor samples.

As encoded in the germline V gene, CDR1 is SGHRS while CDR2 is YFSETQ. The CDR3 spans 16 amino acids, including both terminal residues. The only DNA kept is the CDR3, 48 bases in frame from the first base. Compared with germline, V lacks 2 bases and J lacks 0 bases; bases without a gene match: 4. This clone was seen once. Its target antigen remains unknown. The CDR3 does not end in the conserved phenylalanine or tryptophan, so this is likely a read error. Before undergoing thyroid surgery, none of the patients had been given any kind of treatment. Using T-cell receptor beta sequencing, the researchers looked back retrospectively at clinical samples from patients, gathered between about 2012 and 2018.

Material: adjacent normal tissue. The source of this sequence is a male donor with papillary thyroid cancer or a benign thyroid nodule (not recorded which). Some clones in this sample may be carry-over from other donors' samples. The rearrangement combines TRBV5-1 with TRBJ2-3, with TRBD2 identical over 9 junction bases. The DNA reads TGCGCCAGCAGCTTTAGCGGGAGAACTAGCACAGATACGCAGTATTCT. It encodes CASSFSGRTSTDTQYS.